This passage covers 14 T cell receptor beta chains from one sample sequenced in a study of a mutant IDH1 vaccine in newly diagnosed glioma. Which antigens these TCRs recognize remains unknown. Documented time point: week 47, end of study. Vaccinated patients received 300 ug of mutant IDH1 20-mer peptide per dose, with topical imiquimod. Some clones are missing from TCRdb's copy, which holds only in-frame ones; the method was immunoSEQ multiplex PCR. The data contain around 30,000 clones, around 81% of them singletons. Source: PBMCs, taken from a glioma patient whose treatment included an IDH1 peptide vaccine. Every receptor here comes from a man aged 25-45 years with glioma.

This clone occurred a few times. This chain uses TRBV19 with TRBJ2-7; possibly TRBD1 for D (6 bases). The CDR3 contains 15 residues. Germline assignment: CDR1 LNHDA and CDR2 SQIVND (reference sequence). Trimming pared 6 bases from V and 4 bases from J, leaving 19 bases between. The CDR3: CASSYRAAGGYEQYF. The CDR3 nucleotides are TGTGCCAGTAGCTACAGGGCGGCCGGCGGTTACGAGCAGTACTTC.

The J gene is TRBJ2-2, the V gene TRBV6-6; D might be TRBD2 (6 bases). The CDR3 is 16 residues long. V lost 2 bases and J lost 6, with 16 bases in between. Per germline, CDR1 MNHNY and CDR2 SVGAGI (reference sequence). The CDR3: CASSYPTTGGAGELFF. The CDR3 DNA follows: TGTGCCAGCAGTTACCCGACTACCGGAGGGGCCGGGGAGCTGTTTTTT.

J is TRBJ2-7 and V is TRBV30; a weak D match, TRBD1 (6 bases). Trimming took off 5 bases at V and 3 bases at J, with 14 bases between the two ends. The germline V gene encodes CDR1 GTSNPN and CDR2 SVGIG (reference sequence). The CDR3 runs 13 residues. CDR3 sequence reads: CAWRPDRIYEQYF. In nucleotides, the CDR3 is TGTGCCTGGCGGCCCGACAGGATCTACGAGCAGTACTTC. Variable domain in full (rest from reference TRBV30 and TRBJ2-7): SQTIHQWPATLVQPVGSPLSLECTVEGTSNPNLYWYRQAAGRGLQLLFYSVGIGQISSEVPQNLSASRPQDRQFILSSKKLLLSDSGFYLCAWRPDRIYEQYFGPGTRLTVT.

This clone occurred a few times. This chain links TRBV11-2 with TRBJ2-1; 9 nucleotides agree with TRBD2. Germline trimming cut 1 base from V and 3 bases from J; bases unmatched to any gene: 1. Germline V lookup: CDR1 SGHAT, CDR2 FQNNGV. The CDR3 length is 15 residues. The CDR3 nucleotides are TGTGCCAGCAGCTTAGCAGCGGGGGGCTACAATGAGCAGTTCTTC. Translated, it gives CASSLAAGGYNEQFF.

The V gene is TRBV6-1, the J gene TRBJ1-2; D remains unclear. Germline V lookup: CDR1 MNHNS, CDR2 SASEGT. V was cut by 2 bases and J by 4 bases, with 11 bases left in between. This CDR3 region has 14 residues. The CDR3: CASSESGFFYGYTF. CDR3 bases: TGTGCCAGCAGTGAATCAGGATTTTTCTATGGCTACACCTTC.

The chain recombines TRBV5-6 with TRBJ2-7; D uncertain. CDR1 is SGHDT and CDR2 is YYEEEE in the germline V gene. V dropped 1 base and J dropped 4 bases, with 12 bases sitting between them. CDR3 size: 14 residues. The CDR3 reads CASSLLDRRYEQYF. Written as DNA, the CDR3 is TGTGCCAGCAGCTTGCTTGATAGGAGATACGAGCAGTACTTC.

This chain connects TRBV5-1 to TRBJ2-7; D not certain. V lost 2 bases, J lost 5 bases, and 11 bases lay in between. The CDR3 sequence is 13 residues long. The germline gives CDR1 SGHRS, CDR2 YFSETQ. CDR3 protein: CASSLQPSNEQYF. CDR3 nucleotides: TGCGCCAGCAGCTTACAGCCCTCTAACGAGCAGTACTTC.

The chain recombines TRBV2 with TRBJ1-1; D is perhaps TRBD1 (5 bases). The CDR3 runs 13 residues. V was shortened by 6 bases and J by 4 bases, with 12 bases between the two germline ends. Germline CDR1 is SNHLY and CDR2 is FYNNEI. CDR3 bases: TGTGCCAGCAGCCTTTCCCAGGGCACTGAAGCTTTCTTT. It yields the protein CASSLSQGTEAFF.

The V call is TRBV6-5, the J call TRBJ2-2; no reliable D call. CDR1 is MNHEY and CDR2 is SVGAGI in the germline V gene. Trimming left V 2 bases short and J 0 bases short, with 7 bases between. The CDR3 has 15 amino acids. CDR3 residues: CASSYRTPNTGELFF. As DNA, the CDR3 is TGTGCCAGCAGTTACCGGACCCCGAACACCGGGGAGCTGTTTTTT.

The chain links TRBV11-2 to TRBJ1-5; 7 nucleotides match TRBD1. The CDR3 consists of 15 residues. CDR1 and CDR2 from the germline V gene are SGHAT and FQNNGV. Trimming took 3 bases from V and 5 from J; bases not matched to a gene: 7. CDR3 bases: TGTGCCAGCAGCTTTAACCCCGACAGGGATCAGCCCCAGCATTTT. Translation: CASSFNPDRDQPQHF. Supplemented by reference TRBV11-2 and TRBJ1-5, the full variable domain reads EAGVAQSPRYKIIEKRQSVAFWCNPISGHATLYWYQQILGQGPKLLIQFQNNGVVDDSQLPKDRFSAERLKGVDSTLKIQPAKLEDSAVYLCASSFNPDRDQPQHFGDGTRLSIL.

V is TRBV18 and J is TRBJ2-1; 12 nucleotides agree with TRBD1. Germline V gene sequence: CDR1 KGHSH, CDR2 LQKENI. The CDR3 has 14 residues. Unmatched junction bases numbered 1, after V lost 2 bases and J lost 8 bases. The CDR3 nucleotides are TGTGCCAGCTCACCAGGGACAGGGGGCTATGAGCAGTTCTTC. Amino acids: CASSPGTGGYEQFF.

V is TRBV19 and J is TRBJ1-5, with D possibly being TRBD1 (6 bases). Deletions cut 11 bases from V and 4 bases from J, with 24 bases between. The germline CDR1 and CDR2 sequences are LNHDA and SQIVND (reference sequence). The CDR3 consists of 16 residues. The CDR3, as DNA: TGTGCCTCCAAAAGGGACCCGGGGGCGAGGAATCAGCCCCAGCATTTT. Its protein product is CASKRDPGARNQPQHF. Variable domain in full (rest from reference TRBV19 and TRBJ1-5): DGGITQSPKYLFRKEGQNVTLSCEQNLNHDAMYWYRQDPGQGLRLIYYSQIVNDFQKGDIAEGYSVSREKKESFPLTVTSAQKNPTAFYLCASKRDPGARNQPQHFGDGTRLSIL.

This chain joins TRBV25-1 and TRBJ2-5; maybe TRBD1 (6 bases). This CDR3 comprises 14 residues. Germline V gene lookup returns CDR1 MGHDK and CDR2 SYGVNS. Trimming cost V 5 bases and J 7 bases, with 17 bases left between them. The CDR3: CASSKTGREGTQYF. CDR3 in DNA: TGTGCCAGCAGTAAGACAGGTAGAGAAGGGACCCAGTACTTC.

This chain links TRBV30 with TRBJ2-7, with TRBD2 matching 9 bases. Looked up from germline, CDR1 is GTSNPN and CDR2 is SVGIG (reference sequence). The CDR3 covers 15 residues. V dropped 0 bases and J dropped 4; count of bases not matched to a gene: 7. DNA for the CDR3: TGTGCCTGGAGTGTACGGGCTAGCGGGAATTACGAGCAGTACTTC. This translates into CAWSVRASGNYEQYF.